The 8 T cell receptor beta chains listed next were all sequenced from one sample in a study of blood T cell repertoires in COVID-19 (dated by TCRdb to 2019 to 2021). Libraries were built with the immunoSEQ multiplex PCR assay. This is the immuneACCESS table as TCRdb keeps it, with only in-frame sequences that have V and J called. A part of the clones is gone; compared with another copy, unresolved V genes explain less than half, and the rest is unexplained. The sample table contains under 200,000 clones; only one count was recorded for about four fifths of them. The ten largest clones take up 3% to 3.5% of the sample. Material: PBMCs or T cells enriched from blood (not recorded which). Receptors were obtained from a woman aged 25 to 45 who had been exposed to COVID-19.

V is TRBV2 and J is TRBJ1-1, with D perhaps TRBD1 (6 bases). This CDR3 spans 11 amino acids. Germline V gene lookup returns CDR1 SNHLY and CDR2 FYNNEI. The V end was cut by 9 bases, the J end by 5 bases, with 10 bases between. CDR3 DNA: TGTGCCAGAAGGGGGGGGACTGAAGCTTTCTTT. Amino acid sequence: CARRGGTEAFF.

CDR3 nucleotide sequence: TGTGCCAGCAGCACCGCAGTGGGAGGCAACTATGGCTACACCTTC. It yields the protein CASSTAVGGNYGYTF. This chain connects TRBV7-2 to TRBJ1-2, with unresolved D. The CDR3 totals 15 residues. Trimming removed 5 bases at V and 2 bases at J, with 15 bases between. Germline V lookup: CDR1 SGHTA, CDR2 FQGNSA.

Here the CDR3 reads CASSTQLAGEETQYF. CDR3 bases: TGCGCCAGCAGCACACAACTAGCGGGGGAAGAGACCCAGTACTTC. The chain recombines TRBV5-1 with TRBJ2-5; the match to TRBD2 covers 11 bases. CDR1 is SGHRS, CDR2 YFSETQ, per germline. V shed 4 bases, J shed 3 bases, and the junction held 5 bases outside the gene matches. CDR3 length equals 15 residues.

The V and J genes are TRBV19 and TRBJ1-4; no definite D call. The V end lost 8 bases, the J end lost 8 bases, and 18 bases lay between the germline ends. The CDR3 has 14 amino acids. Germline V CDR1 and CDR2: LNHDA, SQIVND (reference sequence). CDR3 amino acids: CASSIVYEEEKLFF. CDR3 DNA sequence: TGTGCCAGTTCCATAGTTTATGAAGAAGAAAAACTGTTTTTT.

J is TRBJ1-1 and V is TRBV11-2, with TRBD1 as a possible D gene (5 bases). V lost 5 bases and J 0 bases, leaving 13 bases between the germline ends. The CDR3 is made up of 15 amino acids. Germline V gene data show CDR1 as SGHAT and CDR2 as FQNNGV. CDR3 coding DNA: TGTGCCAGCAGCGCTCTGGGACTACTGAACACTGAAGCTTTCTTT. Its protein is CASSALGLLNTEAFF.

As concerns this clone: This CDR3 is also generated by other DNA sequences in the sample. V usage is TRBV5-1 and J usage is TRBJ2-5, with TRBD2 matching 8 bases. Germline V CDR1 and CDR2: SGHRS, YFSETQ. The CDR3 has 14 amino acids. The V segment lost 0 bases and the J segment 2 bases; nucleotides outside the gene matches: 0. CDR3 residues: CASSLAGGQETQYF. The CDR3 DNA is TGCGCCAGCAGCTTGGCGGGGGGGCAAGAGACCCAGTACTTC.

The V gene is TRBV29-1, the J gene TRBJ2-7; 7 bases are shared with TRBD2. Trimming at V came to 5 bases and at J to 3 bases, leaving 10 bases not matched to a gene. This CDR3 is 14 amino acids long. Germline CDR1 reads SQVTM; CDR2 reads ANQGSEA. The CDR3 DNA sequence: TGCAGCGTTCGAGAGGCTAGCGGACGCTACGAGCAGTACTTC. Amino acid sequence: CSVREASGRYEQYF.

The J gene is TRBJ2-6, the V gene TRBV6-5; no clear D. The CDR3 loop spans 16 amino acids. Germline loops: CDR1 MNHEY, CDR2 SVGAGI. The V end lost 0 bases, the J end lost 2 bases, and 8 bases lay between the germline ends. CDR3 sequence reads: CASSYSMQTGANVLTF. In DNA, the CDR3 is TGTGCCAGCAGTTACTCAATGCAGACTGGGGCCAACGTCCTGACTTTC.